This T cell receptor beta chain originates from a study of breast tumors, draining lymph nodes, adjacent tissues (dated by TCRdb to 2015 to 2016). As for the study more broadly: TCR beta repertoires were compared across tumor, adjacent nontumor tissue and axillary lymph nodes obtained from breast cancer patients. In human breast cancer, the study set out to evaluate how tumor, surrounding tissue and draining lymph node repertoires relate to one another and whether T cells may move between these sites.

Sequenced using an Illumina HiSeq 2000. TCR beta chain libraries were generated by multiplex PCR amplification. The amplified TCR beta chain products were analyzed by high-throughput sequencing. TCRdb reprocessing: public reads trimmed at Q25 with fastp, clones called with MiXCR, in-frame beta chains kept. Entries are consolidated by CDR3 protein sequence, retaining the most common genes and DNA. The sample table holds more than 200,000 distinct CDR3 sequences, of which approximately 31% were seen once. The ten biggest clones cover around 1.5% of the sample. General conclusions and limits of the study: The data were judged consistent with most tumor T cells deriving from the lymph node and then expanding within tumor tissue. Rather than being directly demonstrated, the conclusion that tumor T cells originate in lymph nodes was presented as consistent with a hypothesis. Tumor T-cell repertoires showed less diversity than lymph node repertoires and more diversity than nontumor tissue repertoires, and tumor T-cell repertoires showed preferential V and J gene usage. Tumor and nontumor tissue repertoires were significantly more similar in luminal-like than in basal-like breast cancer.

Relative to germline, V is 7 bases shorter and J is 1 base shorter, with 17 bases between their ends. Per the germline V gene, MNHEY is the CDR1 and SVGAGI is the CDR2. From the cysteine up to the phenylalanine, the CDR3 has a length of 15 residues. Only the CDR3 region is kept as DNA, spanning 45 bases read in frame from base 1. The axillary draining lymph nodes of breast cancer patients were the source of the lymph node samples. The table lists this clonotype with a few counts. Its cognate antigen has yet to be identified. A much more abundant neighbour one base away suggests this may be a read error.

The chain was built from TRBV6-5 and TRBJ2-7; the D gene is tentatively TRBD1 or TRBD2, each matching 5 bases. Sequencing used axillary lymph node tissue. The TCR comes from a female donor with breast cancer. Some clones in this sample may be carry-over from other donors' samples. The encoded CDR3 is CASIPPGTGSYEQYF. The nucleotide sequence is TGTGCCAGCATTCCCCCCGGGACGGGTTCCTACGAGCAGTACTTC.